This T cell receptor (beta chain) was sequenced during a study of somatic mutations in cytotoxic T cells in rheumatoid arthritis. Broader study findings: With age, CD8+ clonality increased in rheumatoid arthritis patients, whereas no such increase appeared in healthy controls.

Germline CDR1 KGHSH, CDR2 LQKENI. The CDR3 covers 17 residues. Trimming cost V 2 bases and J 2 bases, with 16 bases left between them. Sequencing was performed with immunoSEQ multiplex PCR; in TCRdb, only in-frame clones are kept and a portion is missing. This sample has about 20,000 clones, with around 81% found just once. As concerns this clone: The antigen is unknown.

The sample was CD8+ T cells sorted from blood. The V gene is TRBV18, the J gene TRBJ1-5; D might be TRBD1 (5 bases). This receptor was identified in an adult with rheumatoid arthritis. DNA for the CDR3: TGTGCCAGCTCACCAAAGGGCGGGGCAGGCGGCAATCAGCCCCAGCATTTT. It specifies CASSPKGGAGGNQPQHF. The whole variable domain, remainder taken from reference TRBV18 and TRBJ1-5, is NAGVMQNPRHLVRRRGQEARLRCSPMKGHSHVYWYRQLPEEGLKFMVYLQKENIIDESGMPKERFSAEFPKEGPSILRIQQVVRGDSAAYFCASSPKGGAGGNQPQHFGDGTRLSIL.